This T cell receptor beta chain was recorded in a study of cytomegalovirus exposure and HLA in healthy donors. Germline loops: CDR1 SGHDN, CDR2 FVKESK. V lost 3 bases, J lost 17 bases, and 20 bases lay in between. The CDR3 totals 14 residues. PCR used 60 Vbeta primers and 13 Jbeta primers. Repertoires were generated with immunoSEQ multiplex PCR, while TCRdb's copy carries only in-frame clones and drops some. Found here are 90,000 to 150,000 clones, around 80% of them singletons; the top ten hold roughly 2.6%. This chain connects TRBV14 to TRBJ1-6, with a tentative D call TRBD1 (6 bases). This clonotype was obtained from a female donor in good health and CMV-seronegative. The specimen was PBMCs. The CDR3 DNA is TGTGCCAGCAGCCAGGACAGTATGGGTAATCGTGTCCACTTT. Translating it yields CASSQDSMGNRVHF.